The rows below give T cell receptor beta chains drawn from one sample of a study of early T cells in non-severe SARS-CoV-2 infection. TCRdb independently ran MiXCR on the 5' RACE reads; one entry per CDR3 protein. The sample includes tens of thousands of distinct CDR3 sequences, less than 8.5% of them seen just once. Material for sequencing was whole blood. Every receptor here comes from an adult who was a healthcare worker with PCR-confirmed SARS-CoV-2 infection or an uninfected control (not recorded which). The CDR3 runs from the conserved cysteine through the conserved F or W. A D gene is named only where the DNA matches it firmly. A row's size may be missing; if present it is once, few, many or a size class.

v_call	d_call	clone_size	j_call	cdr3_aa	cdr3_nt
TRBV19	.	few	TRBJ2-6	CATRPGSGANVLTF	TGTGCCACAAGACCTGGGTCTGGGGCCAACGTCCTGACTTTC
TRBV20-1	.	.	TRBJ1-2	CSAPGQHMGYGYTF	TGCAGTGCCCCCGGACAGCATATGGGCTATGGCTACACCTTC
TRBV14	TRBD2	many	TRBJ2-4	CASSRLAGRYGDIQYF	TGTGCCAGCAGCCGGCTAGCGGGTCGTTACGGGGACATTCAGTACTTC
TRBV7-9	TRBD1	many	TRBJ1-1	CASPGAGGISEAFF	TGTGCCAGCCCCGGAGCAGGGGGTATCTCTGAAGCTTTCTTT
TRBV28	.	.	TRBJ1-5	CASSLTGMHQPQHF	TGTGCCAGCAGTTTAACAGGGATGCATCAGCCCCAGCATTTT
TRBV24-1	.	few	TRBJ2-1	CATSDGGSNNEQFF	TGTGCCACCAGTGATGGGGGCTCCAACAATGAGCAGTTCTTC
TRBV7-2	TRBD2	.	TRBJ2-3	CASSSSGTSSYTQYF	TGTGCCAGCAGCTCGTCCGGGACTAGCAGTTATACGCAGTATTTT
TRBV27	.	.	TRBJ2-3	CASSLSRANTDTQYF	TGTGCCAGCAGTTTATCGAGGGCGAATACAGATACGCAGTATTTT
TRBV7-3	.	few	TRBJ1-1	CASRQQGSSSEAFF	TGTGCCAGCAGACAACAGGGCTCCTCGTCTGAAGCTTTCTTT
TRBV29-1	.	many	TRBJ1-2	CSVEEAAYGYTF	TGCAGCGTTGAAGAAGCCGCCTATGGCTACACCTTC
TRBV29-1	TRBD1	many	TRBJ2-7	CSVETGQGLEQYF	TGCAGCGTTGAAACGGGACAGGGGTTGGAGCAGTACTTC
TRBV7-3	.	.	TRBJ2-5	CASSPPQETQYF	TGTGCCAGCAGCCCCCCCCAAGAGACCCAGTACTTC
TRBV12-3/TRBV12-4	TRBD1	once	TRBJ2-2	CASSLAGGANGELFF	TGTGCCAGCAGTTTGGCAGGGGGCGCAAACGGGGAGCTGTTTTTT
TRBV20-1	.	many	TRBJ2-2	CSAIQGNRNTGELFF	TGCAGTGCGATACAGGGTAATCGGAACACCGGGGAGCTGTTTTTT
TRBV7-2	.	many	TRBJ2-5	CASSSLHRTRETQYF	TGTGCCAGCAGCTCCCTCCACAGGACCCGAGAGACCCAGTACTTC
TRBV24-1	.	many	TRBJ2-1	CATSDPRAGAYNEQFF	TGTGCCACCAGTGATCCCCGGGCAGGAGCATACAATGAGCAGTTCTTC
TRBV25-1	.	many	TRBJ2-7	CASSDGGKTYEQYF	TGTGCCAGCAGTGATGGAGGAAAGACCTACGAGCAGTACTTC
TRBV6-5	.	few	TRBJ1-1	CASSYSPGPEAFF	TGTGCCAGCAGTTACTCACCAGGGCCCGAAGCTTTCTTT
TRBV4-2	TRBD2	many	TRBJ2-7	CASSQPTLGGQYEQYF	TGTGCCAGCAGCCAACCCACCCTGGGAGGGCAATACGAGCAGTACTTC
TRBV28	.	few	TRBJ1-3	CASRAINGNTIYF	TGTGCCAGCAGGGCTATTAATGGAAACACCATATATTTT
TRBV29-1	TRBD2	many	TRBJ2-7	CSVMQGLAPYEQYF	TGCAGCGTTATGCAAGGACTAGCCCCCTACGAGCAGTACTTC
TRBV19	.	many	TRBJ2-6	CASSGATVSGANVLTF	TGTGCCAGTAGTGGTGCCACCGTCTCTGGGGCCAACGTCCTGACTTTC
TRBV6-4	.	many	TRBJ2-4	CARSEGARTSILAKNIQYF	TGTGCCAGAAGTGAAGGTGCCCGGACCTCCATATTAGCCAAAAACATTCAGTACTTC
TRBV6-6	.	many	TRBJ1-5	CASSPLSQRSNQPQHF	TGTGCCAGCAGTCCCCTCAGCCAACGCAGCAATCAGCCCCAGCATTTT
TRBV5-1	.	many	TRBJ2-7	CASSVDQIYEQYF	TGCGCCAGCAGCGTAGACCAAATATACGAGCAGTACTTC
TRBV7-8	.	many	TRBJ1-5	CASRAGASNQPQHF	TGTGCCAGCAGGGCAGGGGCCTCCAATCAGCCCCAGCATTTT
TRBV27	.	.	TRBJ2-1	CASSLSIYRGGEQFF	TGTGCCAGCAGTTTATCGATTTACAGGGGAGGTGAGCAGTTCTTC
TRBV27	.	many	TRBJ2-2	CASSSLVSTGKSNTGELFF	TGTGCCAGCAGTTCCCTGGTGTCGACCGGCAAGTCGAACACCGGGGAGCTGTTTTTT
TRBV19	.	.	TRBJ1-5	CASSNERDGINQPQHF	TGTGCCAGTAGTAACGAGCGGGACGGGATAAATCAGCCCCAGCATTTT
TRBV5-1	.	.	TRBJ2-5	CASSAKVQETQYF	TGCGCCAGCAGCGCCAAGGTCCAAGAGACCCAGTACTTC
TRBV27	.	many	TRBJ2-4	CASRLDGSKNIQYF	TGTGCCAGCAGATTGGACGGGTCCAAAAACATTCAGTACTTC
TRBV6-2/TRBV6-3	.	few	TRBJ2-7	CASRDRTHYEQYF	TGTGCCAGCCGTGACAGGACCCACTACGAGCAGTACTTC
TRBV6-1	TRBD1	few	TRBJ1-2	CASSDWTGPYGYTF	TGTGCCAGCAGTGATTGGACAGGGCCCTATGGCTACACCTTC
TRBV6-6	.	many	TRBJ1-3	CASSQGWGNTIYF	TGTGCCAGCAGCCAGGGTTGGGGAAACACCATATATTTT
TRBV4-1	.	few	TRBJ2-7	CASSRDFPYEQYF	TGCGCCAGCAGCCGGGACTTTCCCTACGAGCAGTACTTC
TRBV18	.	.	TRBJ2-3	CASSPSREEDTQYF	TGTGCCAGCTCACCAAGCAGGGAGGAAGATACGCAGTATTTT
TRBV7-2	.	few	TRBJ1-1	CASRESLNTEAFF	TGTGCCAGCAGAGAAAGTTTGAACACTGAAGCTTTCTTT
TRBV6-2/TRBV6-3	TRBD2	many	TRBJ2-1	CASSTLAGGPTAEQFF	TGTGCCAGCAGCACCCTAGCGGGAGGGCCGACAGCAGAGCAGTTCTTC
TRBV10-3	.	.	TRBJ1-2	CAISGGLNYGYTF	TGTGCCATCAGTGGAGGGTTGAACTATGGCTACACCTTC
TRBV7-6	TRBD2	.	TRBJ2-2	CASSRGTSGAPTGELFF	TGTGCCAGCAGCCGGGGGACTAGCGGAGCCCCAACCGGGGAGCTGTTTTTT
TRBV20-1	TRBD1	many	TRBJ2-1	CSATSTGVTYNEQFF	TGCAGTGCTACCTCGACAGGGGTTACCTACAATGAGCAGTTCTTC
TRBV25-1	TRBD1	few	TRBJ1-5	CASSTGQESNQPQHF	TGTGCCAGCAGTACCGGACAGGAAAGCAATCAGCCCCAGCATTTT